Presented here are 14 T cell receptor beta chains from one specimen sequenced in a study of cytomegalovirus exposure and HLA in healthy donors. 60 Vbeta and 13 Jbeta primers were used in PCR. The method was immunoSEQ multiplex PCR; TCRdb's version includes in-frame clones alone and lacks a portion of them. The table lists some 150,000 clones, about 85% of them singletons. What was sequenced was PBMCs. These receptors were taken from a man aged 25 to 45 in good health and CMV-seropositive.

The chain links TRBV10-3 to TRBJ1-1, with 10 bases aligning to TRBD1. From germline, CDR1 is ENHRY and CDR2 SYGVKD. The CDR3 length is 14 residues. The V and J ends lost 6 bases and 5 bases, in that order; junction bases with no gene match: 6. The DNA for the CDR3 is TGTGCCATCAGGGGGACAGGGGTTGGGACTGAAGCTTTCTTT. Its protein product is CAIRGTGVGTEAFF.

The J gene is TRBJ2-2, the V gene TRBV10-1; D ambiguous. Trimming stripped 4 bases from V and 0 bases from J, with 6 bases between. Germline CDR1 is WNHNN and CDR2 is SYGVQD (reference sequence). The CDR3 length is 14 residues. CDR3 bases: TGCGCCAGCAGTGGCAGAACGAACACCGGGGAGCTGTTTTTT. Residues: CASSGRTNTGELFF.

The chain uses TRBV5-1 and TRBJ1-1; tentative D call: TRBD1 (6 bases). The V gene's germline CDR1 is SGHRS and CDR2 YFSETQ. V lost 4 bases to trimming and J lost 0 bases, with 13 bases between them. The CDR3 contains 15 residues. In DNA form, the CDR3 reads TGCGCCAGCAGCCTACAGACAGGAATGAACACTGAAGCTTTCTTT. The encoded protein is CASSLQTGMNTEAFF.

The chain has TRBV4-2 and TRBJ2-5; 11 nucleotides agree with TRBD2. The germline V gene encodes CDR1 LGHNA and CDR2 YNFKEQ. This CDR3 spans 16 amino acids. The ends lost 4 bases at V and 1 base at J; junction bases unmatched: 5. CDR3 in amino acids: CASSPNSGGGQETQYF. The CDR3 DNA sequence: TGTGCCAGCAGCCCCAATAGCGGGGGGGGCCAAGAGACCCAGTACTTC.

The rearrangement joins TRBV18 to TRBJ2-7, with 11 bases aligning to TRBD1. Germline CDR1 KGHSH, CDR2 LQKENI. V gave up 1 base and J gave up 4 bases; unmatched junction bases: 6. The CDR3 consists of 16 residues. The DNA for the CDR3 is TGTGCCAGCTCACCACGGTTGGACAGGGGGCTGTACGAGCAGTACTTC. Encoded protein: CASSPRLDRGLYEQYF.

This rearrangement joins TRBV5-1 to TRBJ2-7; 9 bases agree with TRBD1. Germline V gives CDR1 SGHRS, CDR2 YFSETQ. The trim removed 9 bases at V and 6 bases at J, leaving 16 bases unmatched. There are 15 residues in the CDR3. The CDR3 is CATPLLWVTGGEQYF. Written as DNA, the CDR3 is TGCGCCACCCCCCTCCTCTGGGTGACAGGGGGCGAGCAGTACTTC.

CDR3: CASSYAPVRAYF. CDR3 nucleotide sequence: TGTGCCAGCAGTTACGCTCCGGTCAGGGCTTACTTC. V is TRBV6-5 and J is TRBJ2-5; maybe TRBD1 (5 bases). The CDR3 contains 12 residues. V dropped 2 bases and J dropped 14 bases, with 15 bases sitting between them. The germline V gene encodes CDR1 MNHEY and CDR2 SVGAGI.

V and J are TRBV27 and TRBJ2-5, with D hard to call. This CDR3 has 11 residues. V lost 3 bases to trimming and J lost 3 bases, with 2 bases between them. Germline values: CDR1 MNHEY, CDR2 SMNVEV (reference sequence). The CDR3: CASSFKETQYF. DNA for the CDR3: TGTGCCAGCAGTTTCAAAGAGACCCAGTACTTC.

The rearrangement joins TRBV2 to TRBJ2-6, with a possible D match to TRBD2 (6 bases). The CDR3 is made up of 16 amino acids. Looked up from germline, CDR1 is SNHLY and CDR2 is FYNNEI. Trimming shortened V by 0 bases and J by 4 bases, and 10 bases separated the two germline ends. Here the CDR3 reads CASSEARESGANVLTF. The CDR3 nucleotides read TGTGCCAGCAGTGAAGCGCGGGAATCCGGGGCCAACGTCCTGACTTTC.

This clone has a handful of counts. The gene calls are TRBV29-1 and TRBJ2-7, with D maybe TRBD2 (5 bases). The length of the CDR3 is 13 residues. Per germline, CDR1 SQVTM and CDR2 ANQGSEA. V was cut by 3 bases and J by 0 bases, with 9 bases left in between. CDR3 DNA: TGCAGCGTTGATGAGGGCGACTCCTACGAGCAGTACTTC. It codes for CSVDEGDSYEQYF.

The chain links TRBV27 to TRBJ2-3; D remains unclear. Germline V gives CDR1 MNHEY, CDR2 SMNVEV (reference sequence). Trimming left V 6 bases short and J 2 bases short, with 6 bases between. CDR3 size: 12 residues. The CDR3 DNA sequence: TGTGCCAGCAGCTACGTCACAGATACGCAGTATTTT. Its translation: CASSYVTDTQYF.

V and J are TRBV4-3 and TRBJ2-1; D gene unclear. Germline V gene sequence: CDR1 LGHNA, CDR2 YSLEER. This CDR3 contains 15 residues. V shed 0 bases and J shed 7 bases, with 13 bases lying between them. The CDR3 loop is CASSQDQDFWNEQFF. In DNA, the CDR3 is TGCGCCAGCAGCCAAGATCAGGATTTCTGGAATGAGCAGTTCTTC.

The V and J genes are TRBV19 and TRBJ2-1; 8 nucleotides agree with TRBD2. The CDR3 totals 17 residues. Trimming removed 9 bases from V and 4 bases from J; junction bases left unmatched: 17. Germline V gene data show CDR1 as LNHDA and CDR2 as SQIVND (reference sequence). CDR3 sequence (DNA): TGTGCCAGCCATCCCATCGGAATAACGGGAGGGTACAATGAGCAGTTCTTC. It encodes CASHPIGITGGYNEQFF. The whole variable domain, filled in from reference TRBV19 and TRBJ2-1, reads DGGITQSPKYLFRKEGQNVTLSCEQNLNHDAMYWYRQDPGQGLRLIYYSQIVNDFQKGDIAEGYSVSREKKESFPLTVTSAQKNPTAFYLCASHPIGITGGYNEQFFGPGTRLTVL.

The genes are TRBV5-1 and TRBJ2-3, with TRBD2 matching over 10 bases. Germline V gene data show CDR1 as SGHRS and CDR2 as YFSETQ. J was trimmed by 0 bases and V by 5 bases; bases with no gene match: 9. This CDR3 has 17 amino acids. DNA for the CDR3: TGCGCCAGCAGTTGGAGCGGGGGGGCGACTAGCACAGATACGCAGTATTTT. Protein product: CASSWSGGATSTDTQYF.